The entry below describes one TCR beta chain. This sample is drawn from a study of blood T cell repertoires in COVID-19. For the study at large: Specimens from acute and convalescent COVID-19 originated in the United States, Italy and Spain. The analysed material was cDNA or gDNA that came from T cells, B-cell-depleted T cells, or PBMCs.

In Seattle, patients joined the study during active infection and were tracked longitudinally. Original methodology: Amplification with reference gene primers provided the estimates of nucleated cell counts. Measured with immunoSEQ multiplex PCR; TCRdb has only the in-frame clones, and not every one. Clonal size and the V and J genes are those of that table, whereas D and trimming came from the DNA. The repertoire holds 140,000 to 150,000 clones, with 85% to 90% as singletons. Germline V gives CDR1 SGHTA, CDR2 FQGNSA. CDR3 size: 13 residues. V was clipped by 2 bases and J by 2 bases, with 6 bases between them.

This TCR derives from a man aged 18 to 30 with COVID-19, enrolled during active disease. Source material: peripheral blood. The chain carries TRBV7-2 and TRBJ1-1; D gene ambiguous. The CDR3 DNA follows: TGTGCCAGCAGCTTAACCAGAAACACTGAAGCTTTCTTT. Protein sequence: CASSLTRNTEAFF.